This section outlines one T cell receptor beta chain sequence together with its context. This entry belongs to a study of regulatory T cells in long-lasting Graves disease. Germline CDR1 reads MNHEY; CDR2 reads SVGEGT. V was clipped by 10 bases and J by 10 bases; unmatched bases: 10. The CDR3 is 11 amino acids. Time point noted: persistent/refractory GD, antithyroid drugs over 5 years with positive TRAb. PBMC-derived RNA was used for the TCR library. Sequencing libraries for TCR beta were prepared with iRepertoire HTBI primers and Arm-PCR of CDR3 regions. TCRdb used MiXCR to reprocess the multiplex PCR reads, holding one entry per CDR3 protein. The table lists around 500,000 distinct CDR3 sequences, 20% to 25% of them singletons.

The sequenced sample was peripheral blood mononuclear cells (PBMCs), obtained when the disease was refractory, from a patient treated with antithyroid drugs. The receptor was derived from a female donor with Graves disease. The chain employs TRBV6-2 or TRBV6-3 and TRBJ2-7, with TRBD2 identical over 7 bases. DNA for the CDR3: TGTGCCACCGCGGTGGGGGGGGTCCAGTACTTC. Translated: CATAVGGVQYF.